This TCR beta chain was obtained from a study of blood T cell repertoires in COVID-19. Study context: Whether acute or convalescent, the COVID-19 samples came from the United States, Italy and Spain. The cDNA or gDNA used as material had been derived from T cells, B-cell-depleted T cells, or PBMCs.

Concerning this clone: The same CDR3 is also encoded by other DNA sequences in this sample.

This CDR3 has 13 residues. The V gene lost 3 bases and the J gene lost 6 bases, with 10 bases spanning the gap. Study processing details: Reference gene primer amplification gave estimated nucleated cell counts. Sequenced by immunoSEQ multiplex PCR; TCRdb stores in-frame clones only, minus some. The V and J calls and clone size were taken over from that table, and D and trimming were inferred from the DNA. The sample lists a few hundred thousand clones; 89% were seen once. Seattle cases were enrolled at active infection and followed longitudinally. Sequenced input: peripheral blood. The receptor comes from a woman aged 25 to 39 with COVID-19, enrolled during active disease. The J gene is TRBJ2-3, the V gene TRBV12-3 or TRBV12-4, with D possibly TRBD1 on 6 matching bases. CDR3 in amino acids: CASSLGATDTQYF. CDR3 in DNA: TGTGCCAGCAGTTTGGGGGCGACCGATACGCAGTATTTT.